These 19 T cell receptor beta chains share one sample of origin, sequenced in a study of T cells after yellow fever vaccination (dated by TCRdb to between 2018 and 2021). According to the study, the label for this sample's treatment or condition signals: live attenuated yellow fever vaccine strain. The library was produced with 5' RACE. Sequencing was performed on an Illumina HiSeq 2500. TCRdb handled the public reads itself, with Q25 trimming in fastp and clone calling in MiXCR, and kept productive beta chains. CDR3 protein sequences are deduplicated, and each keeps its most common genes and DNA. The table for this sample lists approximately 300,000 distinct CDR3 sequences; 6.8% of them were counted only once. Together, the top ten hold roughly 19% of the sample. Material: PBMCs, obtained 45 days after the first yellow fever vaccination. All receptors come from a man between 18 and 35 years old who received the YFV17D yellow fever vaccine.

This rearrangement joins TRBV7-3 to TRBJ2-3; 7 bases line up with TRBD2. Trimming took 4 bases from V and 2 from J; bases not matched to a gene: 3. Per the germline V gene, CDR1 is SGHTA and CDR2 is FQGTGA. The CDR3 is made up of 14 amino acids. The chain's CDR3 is CASSWGGVTDTQYF. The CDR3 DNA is TGTGCCAGCAGCTGGGGGGGAGTCACAGATACGCAGTATTTT.

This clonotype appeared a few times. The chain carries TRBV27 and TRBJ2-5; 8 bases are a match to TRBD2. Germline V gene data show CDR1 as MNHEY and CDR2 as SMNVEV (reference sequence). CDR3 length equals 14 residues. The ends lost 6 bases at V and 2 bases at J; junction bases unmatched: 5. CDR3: CASRNGGDQETQYF. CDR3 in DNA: TGTGCCAGCAGGAACGGGGGGGATCAAGAGACCCAGTACTTC.

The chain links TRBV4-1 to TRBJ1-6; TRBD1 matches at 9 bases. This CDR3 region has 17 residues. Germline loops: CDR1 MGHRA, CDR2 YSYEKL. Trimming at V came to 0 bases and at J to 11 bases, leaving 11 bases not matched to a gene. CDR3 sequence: CASSQESVTGGFAPLHF. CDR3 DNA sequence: TGCGCCAGCAGCCAAGAGTCGGTGACAGGGGGTTTTGCACCCCTCCACTTT.

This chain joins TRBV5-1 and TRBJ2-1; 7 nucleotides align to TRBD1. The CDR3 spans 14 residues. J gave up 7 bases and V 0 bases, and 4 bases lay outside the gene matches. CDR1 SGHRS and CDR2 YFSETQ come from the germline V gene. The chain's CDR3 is CASSLAQGLNEQFF. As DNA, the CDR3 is TGCGCCAGCAGCTTGGCACAGGGGTTGAATGAGCAGTTCTTC.

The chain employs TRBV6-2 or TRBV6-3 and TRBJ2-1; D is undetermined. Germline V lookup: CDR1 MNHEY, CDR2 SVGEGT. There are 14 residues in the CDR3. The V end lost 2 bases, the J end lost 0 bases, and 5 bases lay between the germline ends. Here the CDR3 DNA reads TGTGCCAGCAGTTACCGGGCCTCCTACAATGAGCAGTTCTTC. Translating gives CASSYRASYNEQFF.

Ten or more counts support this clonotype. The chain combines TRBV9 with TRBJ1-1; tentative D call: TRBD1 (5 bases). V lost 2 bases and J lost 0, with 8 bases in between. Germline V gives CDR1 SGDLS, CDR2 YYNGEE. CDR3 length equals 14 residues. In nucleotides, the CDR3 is TGTGCCAGCAGCGTCGGGGCCATGAACACTGAAGCTTTCTTT. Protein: CASSVGAMNTEAFF. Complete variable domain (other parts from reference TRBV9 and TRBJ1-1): DSGVTQTPKHLITATGQRVTLRCSPRSGDLSVYWYQQSLDQGLQFLIQYYNGEERAKGNILERFSAQQFPDLHSELNLSSLELGDSALYFCASSVGAMNTEAFFGQGTRLTVV.

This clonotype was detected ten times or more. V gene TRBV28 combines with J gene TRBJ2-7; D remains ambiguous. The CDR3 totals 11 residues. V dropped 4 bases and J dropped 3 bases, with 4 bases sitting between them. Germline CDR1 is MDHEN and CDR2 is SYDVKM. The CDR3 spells CASSSGYEQYV. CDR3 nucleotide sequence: TGTGCCAGCAGTTCAGGCTACGAGCAGTACGTC.

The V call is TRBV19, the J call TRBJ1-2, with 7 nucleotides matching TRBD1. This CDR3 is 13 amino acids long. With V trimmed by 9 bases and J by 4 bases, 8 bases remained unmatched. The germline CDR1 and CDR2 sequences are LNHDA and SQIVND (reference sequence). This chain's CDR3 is CASRRDRSYGYTF. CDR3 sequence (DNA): TGTGCCAGCAGAAGGGACAGAAGCTATGGCTACACCTTC. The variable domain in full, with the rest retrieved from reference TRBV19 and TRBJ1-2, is DGGITQSPKYLFRKEGQNVTLSCEQNLNHDAMYWYRQDPGQGLRLIYYSQIVNDFQKGDIAEGYSVSREKKESFPLTVTSAQKNPTAFYLCASRRDRSYGYTFGSGTRLTVV.

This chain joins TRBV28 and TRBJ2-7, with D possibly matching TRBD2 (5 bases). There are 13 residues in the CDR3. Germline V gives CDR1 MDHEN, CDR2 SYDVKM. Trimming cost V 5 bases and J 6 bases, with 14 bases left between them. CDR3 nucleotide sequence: TGTGCCAGCAGTCGAACCCGGGAAGCCGAGCAGTACGTC. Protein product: CASSRTREAEQYV.

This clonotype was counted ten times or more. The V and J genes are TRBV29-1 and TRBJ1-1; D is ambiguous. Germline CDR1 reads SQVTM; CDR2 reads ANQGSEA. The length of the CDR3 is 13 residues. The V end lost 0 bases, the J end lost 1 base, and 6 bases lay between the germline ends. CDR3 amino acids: CSVEDQGNTEAFF. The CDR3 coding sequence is TGCAGCGTTGAAGATCAAGGGAACACTGAAGCTTTCTTT.

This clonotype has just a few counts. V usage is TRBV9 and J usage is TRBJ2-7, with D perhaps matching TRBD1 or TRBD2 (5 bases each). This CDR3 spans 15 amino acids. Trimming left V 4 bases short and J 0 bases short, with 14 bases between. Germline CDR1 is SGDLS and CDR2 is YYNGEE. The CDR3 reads CASSPEGKPSYEQYV. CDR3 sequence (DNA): TGTGCCAGCAGCCCCGAGGGGAAGCCCTCCTACGAGCAGTACGTC.

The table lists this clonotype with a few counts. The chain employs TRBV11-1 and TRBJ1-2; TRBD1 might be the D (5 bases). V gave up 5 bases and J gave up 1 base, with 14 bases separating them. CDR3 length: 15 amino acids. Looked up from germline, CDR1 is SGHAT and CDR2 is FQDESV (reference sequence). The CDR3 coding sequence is TGTGCCAGCAGCCGCGGACATTCAGTTAACTATGGCTACACCTTC. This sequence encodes CASSRGHSVNYGYTF.

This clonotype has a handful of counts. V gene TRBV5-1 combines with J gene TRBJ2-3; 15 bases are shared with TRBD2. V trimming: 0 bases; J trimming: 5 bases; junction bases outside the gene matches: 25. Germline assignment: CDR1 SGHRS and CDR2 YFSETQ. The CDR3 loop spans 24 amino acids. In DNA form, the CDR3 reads TGCGCCAGCAGCTTGGCCGAAGGCCGGACTAGCGGGGGGGCCAGGATCACCCAACAAGATACGCAGTATTTT. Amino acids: CASSLAEGRTSGGARITQQDTQYF.

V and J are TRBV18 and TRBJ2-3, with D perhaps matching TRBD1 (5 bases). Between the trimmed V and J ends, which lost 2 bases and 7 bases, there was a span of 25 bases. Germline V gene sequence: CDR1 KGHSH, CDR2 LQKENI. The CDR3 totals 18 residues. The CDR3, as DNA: TGTGCCAGCTCACCAAACGCACCTAAGGGGCACAACGGAAATACGCAGTATTTT. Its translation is CASSPNAPKGHNGNTQYF.

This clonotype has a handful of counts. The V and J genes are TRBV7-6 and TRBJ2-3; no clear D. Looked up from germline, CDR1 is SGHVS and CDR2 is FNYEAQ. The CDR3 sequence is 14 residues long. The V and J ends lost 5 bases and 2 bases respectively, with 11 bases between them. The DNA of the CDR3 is TGTGCCAGCAGCCCGCGCCCAGTCACAGATACGCAGTATTTT. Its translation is CASSPRPVTDTQYF. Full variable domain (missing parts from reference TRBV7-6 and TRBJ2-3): GAGVSQSPRYKVTKRGQDVALRCDPISGHVSLYWYRQALGQGPEFLTYFNYEAQQDKSGLPNDRFSAERPEGSISTLTIQRTEQRDSAMYRCASSPRPVTDTQYFGPGTRLTVL.

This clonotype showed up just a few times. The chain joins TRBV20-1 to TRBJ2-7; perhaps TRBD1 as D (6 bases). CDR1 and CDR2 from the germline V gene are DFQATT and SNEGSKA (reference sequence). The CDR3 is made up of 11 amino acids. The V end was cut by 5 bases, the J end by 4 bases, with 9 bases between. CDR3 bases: TGCAGTGCTCCAGGACAGTACGAGCAGTACGTC. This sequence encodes CSAPGQYEQYV.

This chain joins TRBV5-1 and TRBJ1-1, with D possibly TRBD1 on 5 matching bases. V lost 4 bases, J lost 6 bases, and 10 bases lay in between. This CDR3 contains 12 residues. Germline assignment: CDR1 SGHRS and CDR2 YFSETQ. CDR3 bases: TGCGCCAGCAGCGGGGACTGGGCTGAAGCTTTCTTT. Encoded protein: CASSGDWAEAFF.

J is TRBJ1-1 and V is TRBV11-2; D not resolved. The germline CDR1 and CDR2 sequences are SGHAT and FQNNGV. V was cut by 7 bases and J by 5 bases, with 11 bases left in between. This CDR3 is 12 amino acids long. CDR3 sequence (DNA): TGTGCCAGCACCCCTTGGGGTACTGAAGCTTTCTTT. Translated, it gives CASTPWGTEAFF.

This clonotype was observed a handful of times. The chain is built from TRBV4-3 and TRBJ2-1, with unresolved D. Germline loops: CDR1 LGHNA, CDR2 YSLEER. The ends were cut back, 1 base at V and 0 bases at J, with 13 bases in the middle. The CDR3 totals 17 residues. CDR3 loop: CASSQVKGLTSYNEQFF. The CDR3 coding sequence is TGCGCCAGCAGCCAAGTTAAGGGTTTAACCTCCTACAATGAGCAGTTCTTC.